This TCR beta chain stems from a study of CD8+CD57+ T cells in acquired aplastic anemia. Looking at the study overall: CD4+ and CD8+ cells, once sorted, gave DNA averaging roughly 3.4 ug.

Genomic DNA acted as the template from which TCR beta VDJ combination and CDR3 sequence profiling were carried out. TCRdb re-called the reads with MiXCR, one entry per CDR3 protein. The table records approximately 180,000 distinct CDR3 sequences, roughly half of them present only once. CDR3 length equals 13 residues. Germline V lookup: CDR1 LNHNV, CDR2 YYDKDF (reference sequence). V lost 5 bases and J 4 bases, leaving 12 bases between the germline ends. In patients chosen for sequencing, flow cytometry had shown CD8+CD57+ cell expansion. Prior therapy had not been administered to any patient at the time of blood sampling.

The sequenced sample consisted of sorted CD4+, CD8+, or CD8+CD57+ T cells (not recorded which) from PBMCs. This rearrangement joins TRBV15 to TRBJ2-7; a possible D gene is TRBD2 (6 bases). This sequence was found in a human donor with aplastic anemia. The CDR3 is CATSSRGNYEQYF. The DNA of the CDR3 is TGTGCCACCAGCTCTCGGGGGAATTACGAGCAGTACTTC.